The clone carrying this T cell receptor (beta chain) was found many times. Its antigen is currently unknown. CDR1 MDHEN and CDR2 SYDVKM come from the germline V gene. V was clipped by 5 bases and J by 8 bases, with 19 bases between them. CDR3 length: 15 amino acids. This record comes from a study of T cells in Graves' hyperthyroidism and ophthalmopathy. The wider study: Specimen type is peripheral blood, collected at initial diagnosis prior to any treatment.

Authors of the study amplified TCR beta CDR3 regions from RNA transcripts. An initial round of RT-PCR targeting the TCR CDR3 relied on the HTBI primer set. TCRdb reprocessed the multiplex PCR reads via MiXCR and lists one record per CDR3 protein. This sample has 500,000 or so distinct CDR3 sequences, with 15% to 20% found just once. The study, taken as a whole, reports: Blood shared most expanded thyroid clonotypes above 0.001.

V gene TRBV28 combines with J gene TRBJ1-3; D possibly corresponds to TRBD1 (6 bases). The receptor's source is a woman between 25 and 40 years old with Graves' ophthalmopathy. The sample was blood. The CDR3 here is CASSLPMGQSHTIYF. The CDR3, as DNA: TGTGCCAGCAGTCTACCGATGGGACAAAGTCACACCATATATTTT. The variable domain in full, with the rest retrieved from reference TRBV28 and TRBJ1-3, is DVKVTQSSRYLVKRTGEKVFLECVQDMDHENMFWYRQDPGLGLRLIYFSYDVKMKEKGDIPEGYSVSREKKERFSLILESASTNQTSMYLCASSLPMGQSHTIYFGEGSWLTVV.